Shown below are 16 T cell receptor beta chains from a single sample sequenced in a study of blood T cell repertoires in COVID-19 (dated by TCRdb to about 2020). The method behind the library was the immunoSEQ multiplex PCR assay. As stored in TCRdb, this immuneACCESS dataset retains in-frame rearrangements with V and J assigned. A fraction of the clones does not appear; measured against another copy, unresolved V genes explain less than half of the discrepancy, and the remainder lacks a known reason. The sample includes some 280,000 clones, with approximately 80% observed a single time. The ten largest account for over 3.5% of the sample. Sequencing used peripheral blood. These receptors came from a woman aged 45-65 years with active or convalescent COVID-19.

The chain is built from TRBV30 and TRBJ1-1; D remains ambiguous. There are 12 residues in the CDR3. V lost 3 bases and J lost 7, with 12 bases in between. Germline loops: CDR1 GTSNPN, CDR2 SVGIG (reference sequence). CDR3 sequence (DNA): TGTGCCTGGAGCGACTATGATATTGAAGCTTTCTTT. Translation gives CAWSDYDIEAFF. The whole variable domain, filled in from reference TRBV30 and TRBJ1-1, reads SQTIHQWPATLVQPVGSPLSLECTVEGTSNPNLYWYRQAAGRGLQLLFYSVGIGQISSEVPQNLSASRPQDRQFILSSKKLLLSDSGFYLCAWSDYDIEAFFGQGTRLTVV.

The genes are TRBV27 and TRBJ1-6, with a weak D call TRBD1 (5 bases). The V end lost 4 bases, the J end lost 12 bases, and 16 bases lay between the germline ends. CDR1 is MNHEY and CDR2 is SMNVEV in the germline V gene (reference sequence). This CDR3 has 14 amino acids. The CDR3 loop reads CASSWGRFIQPLHF. The CDR3 DNA reads TGTGCCAGCAGTTGGGGCAGGTTTATTCAACCCCTCCACTTT.

A single count supports this clone. This chain links TRBV5-8 with TRBJ1-5; 7 bases agree with TRBD1. The CDR3 covers 14 residues. Germline V gene sequence: CDR1 SGHTS, CDR2 YDEGEE. V trimming: 0 bases; J trimming: 8 bases; junction bases outside the gene matches: 5. CDR3 DNA sequence: TGTGCCAGCAGCTTGGGACAGGGTACCGAGCCCCAGCATTTT. Residues: CASSLGQGTEPQHF. The whole variable domain, filled in from reference TRBV5-8 and TRBJ1-5, reads EAGVTQSPTHLIKTRGQQATLRCSPISGHTSVYWYQQALGLGLQFLLWYDEGEERNRGNFPPRFSGRQFPNYSSELNVNALELEDSALYLCASSLGQGTEPQHFGDGTRLSIL.

The rearrangement links TRBV28 to TRBJ2-1; 11 nucleotides agree with TRBD2. Unmatched junction bases numbered 6, after V lost 6 bases and J lost 2 bases. Germline CDR1 is MDHEN and CDR2 is SYDVKM. This CDR3 is 16 amino acids long. This CDR3 is CASRSLAGEAYNEQFF. CDR3 coding DNA: TGTGCCAGCAGGTCACTAGCGGGAGAAGCCTACAATGAGCAGTTCTTC.

The rearrangement uses TRBV29-1 and TRBJ2-7, with 11 bases identical to TRBD2. This CDR3 region has 15 residues. Germline assignment: CDR1 SQVTM and CDR2 ANQGSEA. V lost 0 bases and J lost 2; bases outside the gene matches: 3. CDR3 sequence reads: CSVEEGTSGTYEQYF. CDR3 coding DNA: TGCAGCGTTGAAGAAGGGACTAGCGGAACCTACGAGCAGTACTTC.

In DNA, the CDR3 is TGTGCCAGCAGCGTAGACCCGGGACAGCACTATGGCTACACCTTC. Protein sequence: CASSVDPGQHYGYTF. The V and J genes are TRBV9 and TRBJ1-2, with 7 bases lining up with TRBD1. Germline CDR1 is SGDLS and CDR2 is YYNGEE. The CDR3 is 15 residues long. The J segment lost 3 bases and the V segment lost 0 bases, leaving 5 bases of the junction unmatched.

The chain is built from TRBV29-1 and TRBJ1-1, with D maybe TRBD1 (5 bases). Trimming removed 4 bases from V and 7 bases from J, with 10 bases in between. The germline V gene has CDR1 SQVTM and CDR2 ANQGSEA. The CDR3 loop spans 11 amino acids. The CDR3 nucleotides read TGCAGCGTTGCCCAGGGCCGTGAAGCTTTCTTT. This sequence encodes CSVAQGREAFF.

The rearrangement links TRBV3-1 (or the pseudogene TRBV3-2) to TRBJ2-7; 10 positions agree with TRBD2. CDR3 size: 14 residues. Germline V gene lookup returns CDR1 LGHDT and CDR2 YNNKEL (reference sequence). V gave up 3 bases and J gave up 2 bases; unmatched junction bases: 1. The DNA for the CDR3 is TGTGCCAGCAGCCAGGGACTAGCGACCTACGAGCAGTACTTC. Translating it yields CASSQGLATYEQYF.

The genes are TRBV7-3 and TRBJ2-1, with D maybe TRBD2 (6 bases). Per the germline V gene, CDR1 is SGHTA and CDR2 is FQGTGA. CDR3 length: 15 amino acids. V lost 5 bases and J lost 6, with 17 bases in between. Here the CDR3 reads CASSPNLAALNEQFF. DNA of the CDR3: TGTGCCAGCAGCCCAAATTTAGCGGCCCTCAATGAGCAGTTCTTC. The full variable domain, in which reference TRBV7-3 and TRBJ2-1 provide the parts outside the CDR3, is GAGVSQTPSNKVTEKGKYVELRCDPISGHTALYWYRQSLGQGPEFLIYFQGTGAADDSGLPNDRFFAVRPEGSVSTLKIQRTERGDSAVYLCASSPNLAALNEQFFGPGTRLTVL.

This chain links TRBV29-1 with TRBJ1-2; D might be TRBD1 (6 bases). The CDR3 has 12 residues. Germline V gives CDR1 SQVTM, CDR2 ANQGSEA. The V end was cut by 4 bases, the J end by 6 bases, with 12 bases between. The CDR3 protein is CSVGRGDNGYTF. The CDR3, as DNA: TGCAGCGTTGGCAGGGGTGATAATGGCTACACCTTC.

The J gene is TRBJ2-7, the V gene TRBV5-1, with 7 bases matching TRBD2. Germline lookup yields CDR1 SGHRS and CDR2 YFSETQ. V lost 0 bases and J lost 4; bases outside the gene matches: 7. The length of the CDR3 is 15 residues. In DNA form, the CDR3 reads TGCGCCAGCAGCTTGGTGGGGGGAGGGTATTACGAGCAGTACTTC. Its protein product is CASSLVGGGYYEQYF.

The chain couples TRBV14 to TRBJ2-1; 7 bases align to TRBD2. The CDR3 spans 15 residues. Trimming at V came to 1 base and at J to 4 bases, leaving 4 bases not matched to a gene. CDR1 and CDR2 (germline): SGHDN, FVKESK. The CDR3 bases are TGTGCCAGCAGCCAAGGCGGGAGTCGATACAATGAGCAGTTCTTC. This sequence encodes CASSQGGSRYNEQFF. Full variable domain (rest looked up from reference TRBV14 and TRBJ2-1): EAGVTQFPSHSVIEKGQTVTLRCDPISGHDNLYWYRRVMGKEIKFLLHFVKESKQDESGMPNNRFLAERTGGTYSTLKVQPAELEDSGVYFCASSQGGSRYNEQFFGPGTRLTVL.

J is TRBJ1-5 and V is TRBV28; 12 positions match TRBD1. With 6 bases clipped from V and 7 bases from J, the junction kept 7 bases outside the gene matches. CDR1 and CDR2 from the germline V gene are MDHEN and SYDVKM. CDR3 length: 15 residues. CDR3 DNA: TGTGCCAGCAGCCCCGGGACAGGGGGCAGGCAGCCCCAGCATTTT. Translated, it gives CASSPGTGGRQPQHF.

This chain links TRBV27 with TRBJ2-1; 7 positions agree with TRBD2. After removal of 3 bases from V and 7 bases from J, the junction contained 3 bases not matched to a gene. The CDR3 runs 13 residues. The germline gives CDR1 MNHEY, CDR2 SMNVEV (reference sequence). The CDR3 sequence: CASSLGLLNEQFF. In DNA form, the CDR3 reads TGTGCCAGCAGTTTGGGACTACTAAATGAGCAGTTCTTC.

For this clone: The sample has other DNA sequences that encode this CDR3 too. This sequence joins TRBV5-5 and TRBJ2-2, with 13 nucleotides matching TRBD2. The germline V gene encodes CDR1 SGHKS and CDR2 YYEKEE (reference sequence). There are 16 residues in the CDR3. Trimming took 3 bases from V and 3 from J; bases not matched to a gene: 2. CDR3 sequence (DNA): TGTGCCAGCAGCTGGGGACTAGCGGGATACACCGGGGAGCTGTTTTTT. It translates to CASSWGLAGYTGELFF.

CDR3 nucleotide sequence: TGTGCCAGCAGTGAAGGCGGAATTCCTGAAGCTTTCTTT. It yields the protein CASSEGGIPEAFF. The V gene is TRBV25-1, the J gene TRBJ1-1; D not resolved. CDR3 size: 13 residues. Germline V lookup: CDR1 MGHDK, CDR2 SYGVNS. Trimming took off 2 bases at V and 6 bases at J, with 10 bases between the two ends.